This T cell receptor (beta chain) was recorded in a study of blood T cell repertoires in COVID-19. V shed 5 bases and J shed 6 bases, with 13 bases lying between them. This CDR3 has 14 amino acids. The germline CDR1 and CDR2 sequences are SGHTA and FQGTGA. TCRdb's table, derived via immunoSEQ multiplex PCR, lists solely in-frame clones and lacks some. This sample has about 220,000 clones; roughly 80% occur once, and the top ten carry more than 2%. J is TRBJ2-2 and V is TRBV7-3; D not certain. The sequenced material came from peripheral blood. The source of this sequence is a woman between 55 and 75 years old with acute or convalescent COVID-19. CDR3 protein: CASSEVGQAGELFF. The DNA of the CDR3 is TGTGCCAGCAGCGAAGTCGGTCAGGCCGGGGAGCTGTTTTTT.